These 25 T cell receptor beta chains originate from one sample sequenced in a study of blood T cell repertoires in COVID-19. TCRdb's table, derived via immunoSEQ multiplex PCR, lists solely in-frame clones and lacks some. Of 90,000 or so clones in the sample, roughly nine tenths were seen once. The sequenced sample was peripheral blood. The source is a human donor with active COVID-19. The donor label of this sample is uncertain.

The rearrangement joins TRBV11-2 to TRBJ2-1; 10 nucleotides line up with TRBD1. V lost 5 bases, J lost 8 bases, and 18 bases stayed unmatched. Germline CDR1 reads SGHAT; CDR2 reads FQNNGV. The CDR3 loop spans 18 amino acids. The CDR3 DNA sequence: TGTGCCAGCAGCCAAACCACCCACCGAGACAGGGGGCGTGATGAGCAGTTCTTC. Protein sequence: CASSQTTHRDRGRDEQFF.

The chain couples TRBV4-2 to TRBJ2-6, with TRBD1 matching 10 bases. The CDR3 has 17 residues. V lost 1 base, J lost 4 bases, and 4 bases stayed unmatched. Germline V gives CDR1 LGHNA, CDR2 YNFKEQ. CDR3 sequence (DNA): TGTGCCAGCAGCCAAGGACAGGGGGCGCAAGGGGCCAACGTCCTGACTTTC. This translates into CASSQGQGAQGANVLTF.

The V and J genes are TRBV7-9 and TRBJ1-2; TRBD1 agrees at 7 bases. The junction had 4 bases not matched to a gene; V was cut back by 5 bases and J by 4 bases. This CDR3 comprises 13 residues. Germline V gives CDR1 SEHNR, CDR2 FQNEAQ (reference sequence). The chain's CDR3 is CASSRDSVYGYTF. The DNA for the CDR3 is TGTGCCAGCAGCCGGGACAGCGTCTATGGCTACACCTTC. Drawing the rest from reference TRBV7-9 and TRBJ1-2, the complete variable domain is DTGVSQNPRHKITKRGQNVTFRCDPISEHNRLYWYRQTLGQGPEFLTYFQNEAQLEKSRLLSDRFSAERPKGSFSTLEIQRTEQGDSAMYLCASSRDSVYGYTFGSGTRLTVV.

The chain employs TRBV5-1 and TRBJ1-4, with 12 bases fitting TRBD1. Trimming took 1 base from V and 8 from J; bases not matched to a gene: 3. This CDR3 is 15 amino acids long. CDR1 SGHRS and CDR2 YFSETQ come from the germline V gene. CDR3: CASSLQGTGGEKLFF. The CDR3 DNA sequence: TGCGCCAGCAGCTTGCAAGGGACAGGGGGCGAAAAACTGTTTTTT. The full variable domain, rest sourced from reference TRBV5-1 and TRBJ1-4, is KAGVTQTPRYLIKTRGQQVTLSCSPISGHRSVSWYQQTPGQGLQFLFEYFSETQRNKGNFPGRFSGRQFSNSRSEMNVSTLELGDSALYLCASSLQGTGGEKLFFGSGTQLSVL.

The V call is TRBV24-1, the J call TRBJ2-2, with D possibly matching TRBD1 (6 bases). This CDR3 comprises 14 residues. Germline V CDR1 and CDR2: KGHDR, SFDVKD. V was pared by 9 bases and J by 2 bases, with 12 bases between. The CDR3 loop reads CATSDSPNTGELFF. The CDR3 nucleotides are TGTGCCACCTCGGACAGCCCTAACACCGGGGAGCTGTTTTTT.

The chain links TRBV4-1 to TRBJ2-5; 10 nucleotides match TRBD2. The CDR3 covers 16 residues. Per germline, CDR1 MGHRA and CDR2 YSYEKL. J gave up 5 bases and V 2 bases, and 8 bases lay outside the gene matches. The CDR3 bases are TGCGCCAGCAGCCAAAGGCTAGCGGGGGCGGTGGAGACCCAGTACTTC. The encoded protein is CASSQRLAGAVETQYF.

The chain employs TRBV12-5 and TRBJ1-1; TRBD1 matches at 10 bases. V lost 6 bases to trimming and J lost 5 bases; unmatched junction nucleotides: 15. The CDR3 runs 17 residues. Germline-derived CDR1 and CDR2 are LGHNT and FRNRAP. The CDR3 loop is CASGFSALGQGETEAFF. DNA for the CDR3: TGTGCTAGTGGCTTTTCGGCTTTAGGACAGGGGGAAACTGAAGCTTTCTTT.

This rearrangement joins TRBV5-4 to TRBJ2-1; 7 bases are shared with TRBD1. Germline CDR1 SGHNT, CDR2 YYREEE (reference sequence). This CDR3 contains 15 residues. V was clipped by 0 bases and J by 6 bases; unmatched bases: 6. CDR3: CASSLAGGFSNEQFF. CDR3 nucleotide sequence: TGTGCCAGCAGCTTGGCAGGGGGTTTCAGCAATGAGCAGTTCTTC.

This clone came up once. This chain connects TRBV7-9 to TRBJ1-2; 9 bases fit TRBD1. Germline CDR1 is SEHNR and CDR2 is FQNEAQ (reference sequence). V was clipped by 5 bases and J by 4 bases; unmatched bases: 5. The CDR3 spans 14 residues. As DNA, the CDR3 is TGTGCCAGCAGCCCCCGGACAGGGGCCTATGGCTACACCTTC. This codes for CASSPRTGAYGYTF.

This rearrangement joins TRBV5-1 to TRBJ1-5, with TRBD1 as a possible D gene (6 bases). The CDR3 has 15 residues. The V end was cut by 2 bases, the J end by 3 bases, with 12 bases between. CDR1 is SGHRS and CDR2 is YFSETQ in the germline V gene. The CDR3 loop is CASSLTGFPNQPQHF. The CDR3 DNA reads as TGCGCCAGCAGCTTAACAGGGTTCCCCAATCAGCCCCAGCATTTT. Looking up the rest from reference TRBV5-1 and TRBJ1-5 gives the full variable domain: KAGVTQTPRYLIKTRGQQVTLSCSPISGHRSVSWYQQTPGQGLQFLFEYFSETQRNKGNFPGRFSGRQFSNSRSEMNVSTLELGDSALYLCASSLTGFPNQPQHFGDGTRLSIL.

J is TRBJ2-7 and V is TRBV9; maybe TRBD2 (5 bases). Germline V CDR1 and CDR2: SGDLS, YYNGEE. V lost 3 bases, J lost 9 bases, and 16 bases lay in between. The CDR3 is 13 residues long. CDR3 residues: CASSALDRGGQYF. Here the CDR3 DNA reads TGTGCCAGCAGCGCCCTCGACCGAGGAGGGCAGTACTTC.

This clone was seen a few times. The chain carries TRBV6-5 and TRBJ1-2; D remains unclear. The germline CDR1 and CDR2 sequences are MNHEY and SVGAGI. The V and J ends lost 4 bases and 7 bases respectively, with 13 bases between them. The CDR3 sequence is 13 residues long. The CDR3 sequence: CASSSGVRGGYTF. CDR3 nucleotide sequence: TGTGCCAGCAGTTCTGGGGTCCGGGGTGGCTACACCTTC.

The V and J genes are TRBV11-3 and TRBJ2-2, with 12 bases fitting TRBD2. Germline CDR1 reads SGHNT; CDR2 reads YENEEA. Germline trimming cut 5 bases from V and 4 bases from J; bases unmatched to any gene: 8. CDR3 length: 17 amino acids. The CDR3 loop reads CASSPRTSGASTGELFF. CDR3 nucleotides: TGTGCCAGCAGCCCCCGGACTAGCGGGGCTAGCACCGGGGAGCTGTTTTTT.

The chain couples TRBV28 to TRBJ1-1; the match to TRBD1 covers 10 bases. The J segment lost 9 bases and the V segment lost 5 bases, leaving 12 bases of the junction unmatched. The CDR3 consists of 15 residues. Germline V gene lookup returns CDR1 MDHEN and CDR2 SYDVKM. CDR3 bases: TGTGCCAGCAGTCTACCGACAGGGGGCGCGGTCCAAGCTTTCTTT. Protein product: CASSLPTGGAVQAFF.

The rearrangement uses TRBV28 and TRBJ2-7; maybe TRBD1 (5 bases). Germline V lookup: CDR1 MDHEN, CDR2 SYDVKM. The length of the CDR3 is 12 residues. V lost 7 bases and J 2 bases, leaving 9 bases between the germline ends. The DNA of the CDR3 is TGTGCCAGCAACACAGGAGCCTACGAGCAGTACTTC. It is translated as CASNTGAYEQYF.

CDR3 nucleotide sequence: TGTGCCAGTAGTACCCTCGCCGGGCTAGCGGGGCAAGAGACCCAGTACTTC. It specifies CASSTLAGLAGQETQYF. V gene TRBV19 combines with J gene TRBJ2-5; 9 bases match TRBD2. Germline V gene data show CDR1 as LNHDA and CDR2 as SQIVND (reference sequence). The V and J ends lost 4 bases and 2 bases, in that order; junction bases with no gene match: 11. There are 17 residues in the CDR3.

The chain combines TRBV6-6 with TRBJ1-6; 7 positions agree with TRBD1. Unmatched junction bases numbered 1, after V lost 0 bases and J lost 5 bases. The germline gives CDR1 MNHNY, CDR2 SVGAGI (reference sequence). The CDR3 totals 15 residues. In DNA, the CDR3 is TGTGCCAGCAGTTACTCAGGGGGCAATAATTCACCCCTCCACTTT. It encodes CASSYSGGNNSPLHF.

The chain is built from TRBV19 and TRBJ2-2, with TRBD2 matching 16 bases. The V segment lost 7 bases and the J segment 6 bases; nucleotides outside the gene matches: 5. The CDR3 totals 16 residues. Germline values: CDR1 LNHDA, CDR2 SQIVND (reference sequence). In DNA, the CDR3 is TGTGCCAGTACCCTGGGACTAGCGGGGGGGCCCGGGGAGCTGTTTTTT. Residues: CASTLGLAGGPGELFF.

V usage is TRBV14 and J usage is TRBJ2-7; maybe TRBD2 (6 bases). The CDR3 totals 14 residues. CDR1 and CDR2 (germline): SGHDN, FVKESK. V was clipped by 2 bases and J by 3 bases, with 11 bases between them. The CDR3 region has the DNA TGTGCCAGCAGCCAAACGGGGGTGCGCTACGAGCAGTACTTC. Translation gives CASSQTGVRYEQYF.

V gene TRBV5-1 combines with J gene TRBJ1-2, with 12 bases matching TRBD1. The CDR3 spans 17 residues. Germline V lookup: CDR1 SGHRS, CDR2 YFSETQ. J was trimmed by 7 bases and V by 4 bases; bases with no gene match: 14. The CDR3 bases are TGCGCCAGCAGCCCGAACCCGGGACAGGGGGCAAGGGGTGGCTACACCTTC. Translation: CASSPNPGQGARGGYTF.

The chain joins TRBV6-5 to TRBJ1-1; TRBD1 is a possible D gene (5 bases). The germline V and J ends were trimmed by 0 bases and 0 bases, with 8 bases remaining between them. Germline CDR1 MNHEY, CDR2 SVGAGI. The CDR3 length is 15 residues. DNA for the CDR3: TGTGCCAGCAGTTACTCCACCAGGGTGAACACTGAAGCTTTCTTT. This encodes CASSYSTRVNTEAFF.

The rearrangement links TRBV10-3 to TRBJ2-1; D is undetermined. Germline-derived CDR1 and CDR2 are ENHRY and SYGVKD. Trimming took off 5 bases at V and 5 bases at J, with 10 bases between the two ends. The CDR3 has 13 amino acids. This CDR3 is CAISSRMDNEQFF. CDR3 DNA sequence: TGTGCCATCAGTAGCAGGATGGACAATGAGCAGTTCTTC.

V usage is TRBV3-1 (or the pseudogene TRBV3-2) and J usage is TRBJ1-1; 8 nucleotides align to TRBD1. The CDR3 sequence is 12 residues long. Per germline, CDR1 LGHDT and CDR2 YNNKEL (reference sequence). The V and J ends lost 4 bases and 10 bases, in that order; junction bases with no gene match: 5. The CDR3 here is CASSLLTGGAFF. The CDR3 DNA follows: TGTGCCAGCAGCCTTTTAACAGGGGGAGCTTTCTTT.

DNA for the CDR3: TGTGCCAGCAGCACAGGGGGCAACTATGGCTACACCTTC. Protein sequence: CASSTGGNYGYTF. This sequence joins TRBV9 and TRBJ1-2; 9 bases are shared with TRBD1. V trimming: 4 bases; J trimming: 2 bases; junction bases outside the gene matches: 0. CDR3 length equals 13 residues. CDR1 SGDLS and CDR2 YYNGEE come from the germline V gene.

J is TRBJ2-5 and V is TRBV5-1; D may be TRBD1 (6 bases). V lost 4 bases and J 0 bases, leaving 13 bases between the germline ends. Looked up from germline, CDR1 is SGHRS and CDR2 is YFSETQ. The CDR3 sequence is 15 residues long. CDR3 coding DNA: TGCGCCAGCAGCCTAAACGGACAGTACCAAGAGACCCAGTACTTC. This gives the protein CASSLNGQYQETQYF. The full variable domain, in which reference TRBV5-1 and TRBJ2-5 provide the parts outside the CDR3, is KAGVTQTPRYLIKTRGQQVTLSCSPISGHRSVSWYQQTPGQGLQFLFEYFSETQRNKGNFPGRFSGRQFSNSRSEMNVSTLELGDSALYLCASSLNGQYQETQYFGPGTRLLVL.